Listed below are T cell receptor beta chains from one sample, sequenced in a study of blood T cell repertoires in COVID-19. The assay was immunoSEQ multiplex PCR, and TCRdb's table has in-frame clones only and misses some. The data show about 77,000 clones, more than 60% seen once. Source material: peripheral blood. Receptors originate from a man aged 55 to 70 with acute or convalescent COVID-19. CDR3s include the opening cysteine and the closing phenylalanine or tryptophan. The D gene is left open where the match is weak. Clone size is stated in some rows and not others, as once, few, many or a class when expanded.

clone_size: .
j_call: TRBJ2-1
v_call: TRBV7-3
d_call: .
cdr3_nt: TGTGCCAGCAGCTTAACGGCAGGATCCTACAATGAGCAGTTCTTC
cdr3_aa: CASSLTAGSYNEQFF

clone_size: .
j_call: TRBJ2-7
v_call: TRBV5-1
d_call: TRBD2
cdr3_nt: TGCGCCAGCAGCGTTCAGACTAGCGCCTACGAGCAGTACTTC
cdr3_aa: CASSVQTSAYEQYF

clone_size: .
j_call: TRBJ2-1
v_call: TRBV18
d_call: TRBD2
cdr3_nt: TGTGCCAGCCAAGGGACTAGCGGGACACTAATAAGCTCCTACAATGAGCAGTTCTTC
cdr3_aa: CASQGTSGTLISSYNEQFF

clone_size: .
j_call: TRBJ1-6
v_call: TRBV7-9
d_call: TRBD1
cdr3_nt: TGTGCCAGCAGCTTCGGGACAGGGGGGTCACCCCTCCACTTT
cdr3_aa: CASSFGTGGSPLHF

clone_size: once
j_call: TRBJ2-5
v_call: TRBV5-1
d_call: .
cdr3_nt: TGCGCCAGCAGCCCCTACGAGAGAGGTGGGGAGACCCAGTACTTC
cdr3_aa: CASSPYERGGETQYF

clone_size: .
j_call: TRBJ1-2
v_call: TRBV10-2
d_call: TRBD1
cdr3_nt: TGCGCCAGCGGGCCGGGACAGGGGTCGGGCTACACCTTC
cdr3_aa: CASGPGQGSGYTF

clone_size: few
j_call: TRBJ1-6
v_call: TRBV14
d_call: TRBD1
cdr3_nt: TGTGCCAGCAGCCAAGTCGGGACAGGGAGTTCACCCCTCCACTTT
cdr3_aa: CASSQVGTGSSPLHF

clone_size: .
j_call: TRBJ2-5
v_call: TRBV5-1
d_call: .
cdr3_nt: TGCGCCAGCAGCTTGGCCGGCAGGGCGACGGAAGAGACCCAGTACTTC
cdr3_aa: CASSLAGRATEETQYF

clone_size: .
j_call: TRBJ1-1
v_call: TRBV6-2/TRBV6-3
d_call: .
cdr3_nt: TGTGCCAGCAGTTACAGGGAGACTGAAGCTTTCTTT
cdr3_aa: CASSYRETEAFF

clone_size: .
j_call: TRBJ2-5
v_call: TRBV5-3
d_call: .
cdr3_nt: TGTGCCAGAAGCGCGGGACTGTCGTGTGAGACCCAGTACTTC
cdr3_aa: CARSAGLSCETQYF

clone_size: .
j_call: TRBJ2-7
v_call: TRBV5-5
d_call: .
cdr3_nt: TGTGCCAGCAGTCGGGACTTCAGCTCCTACGAGCAGTACTTC
cdr3_aa: CASSRDFSSYEQYF

clone_size: .
j_call: TRBJ2-7
v_call: TRBV19
d_call: .
cdr3_nt: TGTGCCAGTAGTATTTCCACAGGGCCTTCCTACGAGCAGTACTTC
cdr3_aa: CASSISTGPSYEQYF

clone_size: few
j_call: TRBJ2-7
v_call: TRBV12-5
d_call: TRBD1
cdr3_nt: TGTGCTAGTGGTTTGGTTACGACAGGGGAAGGCCACGAGCAGTACTTC
cdr3_aa: CASGLVTTGEGHEQYF

clone_size: .
j_call: TRBJ1-2
v_call: TRBV18
d_call: .
cdr3_nt: TGTGCCAGCTCACCACAAACAGCAGAATATGGCTACACCTTC
cdr3_aa: CASSPQTAEYGYTF

clone_size: .
j_call: TRBJ1-4
v_call: TRBV5-1
d_call: .
cdr3_nt: TGCGCCAGCAGCTTGGACAGGGATGCAACTAATGAAAAACTGTTTTTT
cdr3_aa: CASSLDRDATNEKLFF

clone_size: .
j_call: TRBJ1-6
v_call: TRBV5-1
d_call: TRBD1
cdr3_nt: TGCGCCAGCAGCTTGGAGGGAACAGGGGTGCATTCACCCCTCCACTTT
cdr3_aa: CASSLEGTGVHSPLHF

clone_size: .
j_call: TRBJ1-3
v_call: TRBV11-2
d_call: TRBD1
cdr3_nt: TGTGCCAGCAGCTTATCCCCGACAGGGGGAAACACCATATATTTT
cdr3_aa: CASSLSPTGGNTIYF

clone_size: .
j_call: TRBJ2-2
v_call: TRBV19
d_call: .
cdr3_nt: TGTGCCAGTAGTATAGCTAGTGCTGGCACCGGGGAGCTGTTTTTT
cdr3_aa: CASSIASAGTGELFF

clone_size: .
j_call: TRBJ2-1
v_call: TRBV6-6
d_call: .
cdr3_nt: TGTGCCAGCACCCTCCGGGAGCCCAGCTACAATGAGCAGTTCTTC
cdr3_aa: CASTLREPSYNEQFF

clone_size: .
j_call: TRBJ2-6
v_call: TRBV19
d_call: TRBD1
cdr3_nt: TGTGCCAGTATCGGGACAGGGGACTATCTCTCAAGGGCCAACGTCCTGACTTTC
cdr3_aa: CASIGTGDYLSRANVLTF

clone_size: .
j_call: TRBJ2-3
v_call: TRBV5-1
d_call: TRBD1
cdr3_nt: TGCGCCAGCAGCTTTACGCCCCAGGGGGCTACAGATACGCAGTATTTT
cdr3_aa: CASSFTPQGATDTQYF